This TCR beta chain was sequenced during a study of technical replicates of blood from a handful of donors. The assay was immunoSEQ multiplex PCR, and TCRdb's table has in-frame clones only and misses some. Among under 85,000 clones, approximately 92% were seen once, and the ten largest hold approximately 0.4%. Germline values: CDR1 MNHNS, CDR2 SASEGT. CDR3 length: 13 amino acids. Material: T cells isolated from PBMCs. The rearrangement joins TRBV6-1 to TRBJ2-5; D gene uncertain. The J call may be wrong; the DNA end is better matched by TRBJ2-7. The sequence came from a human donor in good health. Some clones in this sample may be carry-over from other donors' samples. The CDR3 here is CASSESVHYEQYF. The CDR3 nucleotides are TGTGCCAGCAGTGAGTCTGTCCACTACGAGCAGTACTTC.